A single sample is the source of the 19 T cell receptor beta chains below, sequenced in a study of healthy donors' naive CD4 and CD8 T cells. A linear amplification protocol produced the TCR libraries from 500 ng of total RNA. Each CDR3 protein gets one entry after TCRdb re-called the reads with MiXCR. The sample yields around 180,000 distinct CDR3 sequences, around 70% seen once. Sequences were obtained from naive CD4+ and CD8+ T cells sorted from blood, pooled from several donors. All receptors come from a pool of human donors in good health; the sample pools cells from several healthy donors.

The chain couples TRBV5-6 to TRBJ2-1, with TRBD2 identical over 8 bases. Germline-derived CDR1 and CDR2 are SGHDT and YYEEEE. V lost 0 bases and J lost 7; bases outside the gene matches: 6. The CDR3 runs to 15 residues. The DNA for the CDR3 is TGTGCCAGCAGCTTGGGGGTGGCTAGCGGGAATGAGCAGTTCTTC. Protein sequence: CASSLGVASGNEQFF.

The chain uses TRBV29-1 and TRBJ1-2; TRBD1 aligns across 9 bases. V gave up 4 bases and J gave up 6 bases; unmatched junction bases: 6. Germline V gene data show CDR1 as SQVTM and CDR2 as ANQGSEA. The CDR3 sequence is 13 residues long. The CDR3 DNA reads TGCAGCGTTGGGGATGGACAGGGGCATGGCTACACCTTC. It is translated as CSVGDGQGHGYTF.

This chain connects TRBV6-5 to TRBJ2-5; 9 bases map to TRBD2. The ends lost 8 bases at V and 5 bases at J; junction bases unmatched: 9. The CDR3 totals 14 residues. Germline V gene sequence: CDR1 MNHEY, CDR2 SVGAGI. The CDR3 loop is CASLAGGPGETQYF. For the CDR3, the DNA is TGTGCCAGCTTGGCGGGAGGGCCGGGTGAGACCCAGTACTTC.

The gene calls are TRBV12-3 or TRBV12-4 and TRBJ1-1; D uncertain. Trimming took 7 bases from V and 4 from J, leaving 7 bases between them. The CDR3 runs to 11 residues. The CDR3 loop is CASMASTEAFF. In nucleotides, the CDR3 is TGTGCCAGCATGGCGTCCACTGAAGCTTTCTTT.

The genes are TRBV29-1 and TRBJ2-5; D gene unclear. The DNA end is more similar to TRBJ2-7, so the J call may be wrong. The germline V gene has CDR1 SQVTM and CDR2 ANQGSEA. The CDR3 extends over 12 amino acids. This chain's CDR3 is CSVRVSLHEQYF. CDR3 DNA: TGCAGCGTCCGGGTCTCCCTCCACGAGCAGTACTTC.

This rearrangement joins TRBV29-1 to TRBJ1-1; D not certain. V was clipped by 3 bases and J by 7 bases, with 9 bases between them. There are 11 residues in the CDR3. In germline, CDR1 is SQVTM, CDR2 ANQGSEA. The CDR3 sequence: CSVELGYEAFF. The DNA of the CDR3 is TGCAGCGTTGAGTTGGGGTATGAAGCTTTCTTT.

A few counts support this clonotype. V usage is TRBV19 and J usage is TRBJ2-7; 10 nucleotides line up with TRBD1. This CDR3 contains 13 residues. Germline assignment: CDR1 LNHDA and CDR2 SQIVND (reference sequence). After removal of 7 bases from V and 3 bases from J, the junction contained 3 bases not matched to a gene. The CDR3 region is CASTRTGGYEQYF. As DNA, the CDR3 is TGTGCCAGTACCAGGACAGGGGGCTACGAGCAGTACTTC.

V and J are TRBV19 and TRBJ2-1; the match to TRBD2 covers 13 bases. CDR3 length equals 16 residues. Germline loops: CDR1 LNHDA, CDR2 SQIVND (reference sequence). V lost 3 bases and J lost 6; bases outside the gene matches: 5. The CDR3 here is CASSIEGLAGINEQFF. CDR3 nucleotide sequence: TGTGCCAGTAGTATTGAGGGACTAGCGGGAATCAATGAGCAGTTCTTC.

The rearrangement joins TRBV19 to TRBJ2-2; D perhaps matches TRBD2 (5 bases). The CDR3 is 14 residues long. Trimming stripped 7 bases from V and 0 bases from J, with 9 bases between. Germline CDR1 and CDR2: LNHDA and SQIVND (reference sequence). The DNA of the CDR3 is TGTGCCAGTATGCGGGCGTCGAACACCGGGGAGCTGTTTTTT. Residues: CASMRASNTGELFF.

This clonotype has a handful of counts. The gene calls are TRBV29-1 and TRBJ1-1; possible D gene TRBD1, 6 bases. There are 13 residues in the CDR3. Trimming took off 4 bases at V and 0 bases at J, with 9 bases between the two ends. Germline V CDR1 and CDR2: SQVTM, ANQGSEA. The CDR3 loop reads CSVGGQMNTEAFF. DNA for the CDR3: TGCAGCGTTGGAGGACAGATGAACACTGAAGCTTTCTTT.

The CDR3 nucleotides are TGCAGCGTTGTTATGACAGGGTGGGGAGATACGCAGTATTTT. As protein: CSVVMTGWGDTQYF. The chain couples TRBV29-1 to TRBJ2-3, with 7 bases aligning to TRBD1. The CDR3 sequence is 14 residues long. J was trimmed by 5 bases and V by 4 bases; bases with no gene match: 9. Looked up from germline, CDR1 is SQVTM and CDR2 is ANQGSEA.

This clonotype was detected only once. The chain links TRBV30 to TRBJ2-7; D not resolved. This CDR3 has 13 residues. The germline gives CDR1 GTSNPN, CDR2 SVGIG (reference sequence). Trimming removed 0 bases at V and 1 base at J, with 7 bases between. The CDR3 nucleotides are TGTGCCTGGAGTGTAGGGATATCCTACGAGCAGTACTTC. Amino acids: CAWSVGISYEQYF.

This chain connects TRBV7-8 to TRBJ1-6, with D tentatively TRBD1 (5 bases). Trimming took off 1 base at V and 5 bases at J, with 12 bases between the two ends. The CDR3 has 16 amino acids. Germline CDR1 SGHVS, CDR2 FQNEAQ. CDR3 amino acids: CASSLDSGDHNSPLHF. The CDR3 bases are TGTGCCAGCAGCTTAGACTCCGGGGACCATAATTCACCCCTCCACTTT.

The gene calls are TRBV29-1 and TRBJ2-7; 9 bases line up with TRBD1. Trimming at V came to 7 bases and at J to 3 bases, leaving 10 bases not matched to a gene. Germline-derived CDR1 and CDR2 are SQVTM and ANQGSEA. The length of the CDR3 is 14 residues. CDR3 DNA: TGCAGCGCTCTGGGGGACAGGGTACACTACGAGCAGTACTTC. As protein: CSALGDRVHYEQYF.

The CDR3 protein is CASSISPGSGEAFF. The CDR3 DNA is TGTGCCAGTAGTATTAGCCCCGGGTCCGGAGAAGCTTTCTTT. The V gene is TRBV19, the J gene TRBJ1-1; no reliable D call. Germline assignment: CDR1 LNHDA and CDR2 SQIVND (reference sequence). V lost 3 bases, J lost 8 bases, and 16 bases lay in between. This CDR3 has 14 amino acids.

The table lists this clonotype with a few counts. This chain joins TRBV27 and TRBJ1-1; D might be TRBD1 (6 bases). Trimming shortened V by 5 bases and J by 6 bases, and 13 bases separated the two germline ends. The CDR3 has 13 residues. Per the germline V gene, CDR1 is MNHEY and CDR2 is SMNVEV (reference sequence). CDR3 in DNA: TGTGCCAGCAGTCGTACAGGGTTGGCTGAAGCTTTCTTT. Translating gives CASSRTGLAEAFF.

This clonotype was seen just once. The chain couples TRBV29-1 to TRBJ2-7; 8 bases fit TRBD1. Germline trimming cut 3 bases from V and 1 base from J; bases unmatched to any gene: 5. Germline values: CDR1 SQVTM, CDR2 ANQGSEA. The CDR3 is made up of 14 amino acids. The CDR3 sequence: CSVEGTGESYEQYF. The CDR3 coding sequence is TGCAGCGTTGAGGGGACAGGAGAGTCCTACGAGCAGTACTTC.

The V gene is TRBV19, the J gene TRBJ1-6; TRBD1 matches at 7 bases. With 3 bases clipped from V and 9 bases from J, the junction kept 5 bases outside the gene matches. Germline V lookup: CDR1 LNHDA, CDR2 SQIVND (reference sequence). This CDR3 region has 14 residues. CDR3 residues: CASSIRTGGSPLHF. In nucleotides, the CDR3 is TGTGCCAGTAGTATCCGGACAGGTGGTTCACCCCTCCACTTT. Based on the CDR3 plus reference TRBV19 and TRBJ1-6, the full variable domain is DGGITQSPKYLFRKEGQNVTLSCEQNLNHDAMYWYRQDPGQGLRLIYYSQIVNDFQKGDIAEGYSVSREKKESFPLTVTSAQKNPTAFYLCASSIRTGGSPLHFGNGTRLTVT.

The chain employs TRBV28 and TRBJ2-7; weak D call: TRBD1 (6 bases). V shed 7 bases and J shed 3 bases, with 19 bases lying between them. The germline V gene has CDR1 MDHEN and CDR2 SYDVKM. The CDR3 contains 15 residues. In DNA, the CDR3 is TGTGCCAGCAATGAGGGGGACCCTTCCTTCTACGAGCAGTACTTC. Translated: CASNEGDPSFYEQYF. Combining the CDR3 with reference TRBV28 and TRBJ2-7 gives the whole variable domain DVKVTQSSRYLVKRTGEKVFLECVQDMDHENMFWYRQDPGLGLRLIYFSYDVKMKEKGDIPEGYSVSREKKERFSLILESASTNQTSMYLCASNEGDPSFYEQYFGPGTRLTVT.